The 26 T cell receptor beta chains reported below all come from one sample, sequenced in a study of T cell changes during pregnancy in multiple sclerosis. Only in-frame clones appear in the TCRdb table, and some are missing; sequencing was by immunoSEQ multiplex PCR. Of approximately 110,000 clones listed, 80% to 95% were seen once; the top ten hold less than 2%. The starting material was peripheral blood, obtained in the third trimester of pregnancy. Receptors were obtained from a female donor with multiple sclerosis, enrolled in a pregnancy study.

The chain is built from TRBV19 and TRBJ2-7, with TRBD1 identical over 7 bases. Trimming removed 7 bases from V and 2 bases from J; junction bases left unmatched: 11. Germline loops: CDR1 LNHDA, CDR2 SQIVND (reference sequence). The CDR3 runs 15 residues. The CDR3 region has the DNA TGTGCCAGTATTCCACTCCCGGGACAGACCTACGAGCAGTACTTC. It yields the protein CASIPLPGQTYEQYF.

The rearrangement uses TRBV30 and TRBJ2-3, with D possibly TRBD2 on 6 matching bases. Trimming pared 0 bases from V and 6 bases from J, leaving 19 bases between. The CDR3 covers 16 residues. Germline V gene sequence: CDR1 GTSNPN, CDR2 SVGIG (reference sequence). Here the CDR3 reads CAWSVLGGTAVDTQYF. The CDR3 DNA reads TGTGCCTGGAGTGTACTTGGCGGGACCGCCGTGGATACGCAGTATTTT.

This clone has a single count. The V and J genes are TRBV19 and TRBJ2-1, with D possibly matching TRBD2 (6 bases). This CDR3 is built from 12 residues. The V gene lost 4 bases and the J gene lost 10 bases, with 11 bases spanning the gap. The germline V gene has CDR1 LNHDA and CDR2 SQIVND (reference sequence). CDR3 residues: CASSTSRGEQFF. The CDR3 DNA reads as TGTGCCAGTAGTACCTCGCGGGGCGAGCAGTTCTTC.

This chain uses TRBV18 with TRBJ2-1; TRBD2 matches at 7 bases. Trimming took 3 bases from V and 0 from J; bases not matched to a gene: 5. The CDR3 totals 16 residues. Germline values: CDR1 KGHSH, CDR2 LQKENI. CDR3 sequence: CASSPPLATSYNEQFF. The DNA of the CDR3 is TGTGCCAGCTCACCGCCACTAGCGACCTCCTACAATGAGCAGTTCTTC.

The rearrangement joins TRBV5-1 to TRBJ2-2; D may be TRBD1 (6 bases). CDR3 length: 15 amino acids. Germline values: CDR1 SGHRS, CDR2 YFSETQ. The ends were cut back, 4 bases at V and 2 bases at J, with 12 bases in the middle. The CDR3 reads CASSRGGPNTGELFF. The DNA for the CDR3 is TGCGCCAGCAGCAGAGGGGGACCAAACACCGGGGAGCTGTTTTTT.

The genes are TRBV20-1 and TRBJ1-6; D remains unclear. There are 11 residues in the CDR3. CDR1 is DFQATT, CDR2 SNEGSKA, per germline (reference sequence). DNA of the CDR3: TGCAGCGCTTCTCATAATTCACCCCTCCACTTT. It specifies CSASHNSPLHF.

This clone came up once. This chain joins TRBV27 and TRBJ2-7, with D possibly TRBD1 on 6 matching bases. The CDR3 is 13 residues long. Germline CDR1 is MNHEY and CDR2 is SMNVEV (reference sequence). The V end lost 3 bases, the J end lost 6 bases, and 12 bases lay between the germline ends. CDR3 nucleotide sequence: TGTGCCAGCAGTTTGGGGGCCCCCCTCGAGCAGTACTTC. This translates into CASSLGAPLEQYF.

The chain links TRBV7-9 to TRBJ1-1, with 7 bases matching TRBD1. The V and J ends lost 0 bases and 0 bases, in that order; junction bases with no gene match: 1. Germline CDR1 is SEHNR and CDR2 is FQNEAQ (reference sequence). This CDR3 comprises 15 residues. The CDR3 region is CASSLAGGVNTEAFF. In DNA form, the CDR3 reads TGTGCCAGCAGCTTAGCAGGGGGCGTGAACACTGAAGCTTTCTTT.

The chain joins TRBV29-1 to TRBJ1-2, with 7 bases lining up with TRBD1. The CDR3 is 15 amino acids. The germline V gene encodes CDR1 SQVTM and CDR2 ANQGSEA. Trimming cost V 0 bases and J 4 bases; bases outside gene matches: 8. CDR3 sequence: CSVEDWQGVRYGYTF. In DNA form, the CDR3 reads TGCAGCGTTGAAGATTGGCAGGGGGTCCGCTATGGCTACACCTTC.

In this sample, this clone turned up a few times. The rearrangement links TRBV10-2 to TRBJ2-2, with 8 bases that match TRBD2. There are 15 residues in the CDR3. The V segment lost 7 bases and the J segment 5 bases; nucleotides outside the gene matches: 9. Per germline, CDR1 WSHSY and CDR2 SAAADI. The CDR3 coding sequence is TGCGCCAGCACCCCCGGGAGGGGAGAAACCGGGGAGCTGTTTTTT. Translated: CASTPGRGETGELFF.

J is TRBJ2-4 and V is TRBV5-1, with D perhaps TRBD2 (5 bases). This CDR3 is 13 amino acids long. Trimming left V 0 bases short and J 9 bases short, with 10 bases between. CDR1 is SGHRS and CDR2 is YFSETQ in the germline V gene. In nucleotides, the CDR3 is TGCGCCAGCAGCTTGGGTGGAGAGGGCATTCAGTACTTC. Its translation: CASSLGGEGIQYF.

This chain connects TRBV2 to TRBJ1-6, with a possible D match to TRBD1 (6 bases). The length of the CDR3 is 14 residues. Per germline, CDR1 SNHLY and CDR2 FYNNEI. Between the trimmed V and J ends, which lost 3 bases and 10 bases, there was a span of 13 bases. CDR3 residues: CASSDVGGSSPLHF. The CDR3 DNA reads TGTGCCAGCAGTGATGTTGGGGGCTCCTCACCCCTCCACTTT. The full variable domain, rest sourced from reference TRBV2 and TRBJ1-6, is EPEVTQTPSHQVTQMGQEVILRCVPISNHLYFYWYRQILGQKVEFLVSFYNNEISEKSEIFDDQFSVERPDGSNFTLKIRSTKLEDSAMYFCASSDVGGSSPLHFGNGTRLTVT.

V gene TRBV27 combines with J gene TRBJ2-3; maybe TRBD2 (7 bases). The CDR3 has 16 residues. Trimming removed 1 base at V and 2 bases at J, with 13 bases between. Germline-derived CDR1 and CDR2 are MNHEY and SMNVEV (reference sequence). This CDR3 reads CASSLFGGQATDTQYF. The CDR3 DNA reads TGTGCCAGCAGTTTATTCGGGGGGCAGGCCACAGATACGCAGTATTTT.

The CDR3, as DNA: TGTGCCAGCAGCCCGACACAGGGTATTGCCGGAAACACCATATATTTT. Encoded protein: CASSPTQGIAGNTIYF. This sequence joins TRBV9 and TRBJ1-3; weak D call: TRBD1 (6 bases). Trimming shortened V by 4 bases and J by 4 bases, and 18 bases separated the two germline ends. The CDR3 totals 16 residues. Germline CDR1 and CDR2: SGDLS and YYNGEE.

The rearrangement uses TRBV5-1 and TRBJ1-2, with TRBD1 identical over 9 bases. The trim removed 0 bases at V and 6 bases at J, leaving 9 bases unmatched. The CDR3 has 16 amino acids. Germline values: CDR1 SGHRS, CDR2 YFSETQ. The CDR3, as DNA: TGCGCCAGCAGCTTGGCCAGGGGGGACAGGGACGATGGCTACACCTTC. The encoded protein is CASSLARGDRDDGYTF.

This clone was detected once. This rearrangement joins TRBV5-5 to TRBJ2-4, with 8 nucleotides matching TRBD1. Germline CDR1 reads SGHKS; CDR2 reads YYEKEE (reference sequence). This CDR3 spans 15 amino acids. The V segment lost 3 bases and the J segment 5 bases; nucleotides outside the gene matches: 7. This chain's CDR3 is CASSSGRTGQNIQYF. Written as DNA, the CDR3 is TGTGCCAGCAGCTCAGGCCGGACAGGGCAAAACATTCAGTACTTC.

V gene TRBV28 combines with J gene TRBJ1-5; D is undetermined. V was clipped by 1 base and J by 2 bases, with 9 bases between them. The CDR3 runs 15 residues. CDR1 is MDHEN and CDR2 is SYDVKM in the germline V gene. The CDR3 nucleotides read TGTGCCAGCAGTTTATCCAGATTCGGCAATCAGCCCCAGCATTTT. Protein: CASSLSRFGNQPQHF. Full variable domain (outside the CDR3, taken from reference TRBV28 and TRBJ1-5): DVKVTQSSRYLVKRTGEKVFLECVQDMDHENMFWYRQDPGLGLRLIYFSYDVKMKEKGDIPEGYSVSREKKERFSLILESASTNQTSMYLCASSLSRFGNQPQHFGDGTRLSIL.

This clone showed up just once. The chain couples TRBV28 to TRBJ2-2; possibly TRBD2 for D (5 bases). The CDR3 is 15 residues long. V gave up 7 bases and J gave up 5 bases, with 17 bases separating them. Germline V gene lookup returns CDR1 MDHEN and CDR2 SYDVKM. CDR3 loop: CASTPRGRGTGELFF. The CDR3 nucleotides read TGTGCCAGCACTCCCCGGGGTCGAGGGACCGGGGAGCTGTTTTTT.

This sequence joins TRBV30 and TRBJ1-6; D unresolved. Trimming left V 4 bases short and J 1 base short, with 8 bases between. The V gene's germline CDR1 is GTSNPN and CDR2 SVGIG (reference sequence). The CDR3 runs to 14 residues. The CDR3 DNA follows: TGTGCCTGGATAGATGTTTCCTATAATTCACCCCTCCACTTT. Protein: CAWIDVSYNSPLHF.

V is TRBV27 and J is TRBJ2-1; 7 bases agree with TRBD2. The CDR3 sequence is 14 residues long. The ends lost 5 bases at V and 5 bases at J; junction bases unmatched: 6. Germline-derived CDR1 and CDR2 are MNHEY and SMNVEV (reference sequence). CDR3 nucleotides: TGTGCCAGCAGTGCCCAGCGGGGCAACAATGAGCAGTTCTTC. Translated: CASSAQRGNNEQFF.

The V and J genes are TRBV7-9 and TRBJ1-1; a possible D gene is TRBD1 (5 bases). This CDR3 region has 12 residues. Between the trimmed V and J ends, which lost 4 bases and 5 bases, there was a span of 8 bases. From germline, CDR1 is SEHNR and CDR2 FQNEAQ (reference sequence). DNA of the CDR3: TGTGCCAGCAGCTCACGACAGACTGAAGCTTTCTTT. This encodes CASSSRQTEAFF. The whole variable domain, filled in from reference TRBV7-9 and TRBJ1-1, reads DTGVSQNPRHKITKRGQNVTFRCDPISEHNRLYWYRQTLGQGPEFLTYFQNEAQLEKSRLLSDRFSAERPKGSFSTLEIQRTEQGDSAMYLCASSSRQTEAFFGQGTRLTVV.

V gene TRBV19 combines with J gene TRBJ1-2, with TRBD1 matching 10 bases. The germline gives CDR1 LNHDA, CDR2 SQIVND (reference sequence). With V trimmed by 4 bases and J by 7 bases, 9 bases remained unmatched. CDR3 length: 15 residues. The CDR3 DNA reads as TGTGCCAGTAGTACCCTCCGGGACAGGGGCTTTGGCTACACCTTC. Translation gives CASSTLRDRGFGYTF.

CDR3 DNA: TGTGCCAGCAGCCCAAATGGACTGTCCCCCTACGAGCAGTACTTC. Encoded protein: CASSPNGLSPYEQYF. The chain recombines TRBV6-5 with TRBJ2-7; possibly TRBD2 for D (5 bases). In germline, CDR1 is MNHEY, CDR2 SVGAGI. The CDR3 length is 15 residues. V lost 6 bases to trimming and J lost 2 bases, with 17 bases between them.

The rearrangement uses TRBV27 and TRBJ2-3, with D maybe TRBD2 (6 bases). This CDR3 spans 13 amino acids. Deletions cut 4 bases from V and 4 bases from J, with 9 bases between. CDR1 MNHEY and CDR2 SMNVEV come from the germline V gene (reference sequence). CDR3 nucleotides: TGTGCCAGCAGTTCAAGGGACTCAGATACGCAGTATTTT. The encoded protein is CASSSRDSDTQYF.

This clone was counted only a few times. The chain has TRBV6-4 and TRBJ2-1, with 7 nucleotides matching TRBD1. The germline V gene has CDR1 MRHNA and CDR2 SNTAGT. V lost 3 bases to trimming and J lost 5 bases; unmatched junction nucleotides: 4. This CDR3 has 14 residues. The CDR3 here is CASSEGQSHNEQFF. As DNA, the CDR3 is TGTGCCAGCAGTGAGGGACAGAGTCACAATGAGCAGTTCTTC.

This rearrangement joins TRBV10-3 to TRBJ1-2, with D unclear. V was trimmed by 0 bases and J by 7 bases, leaving 24 bases between them. Germline V CDR1 and CDR2: ENHRY, SYGVKD. CDR3 size: 18 residues. The CDR3 sequence is CAISESTQMGGPRGGYTF. The CDR3 DNA is TGTGCCATCAGTGAGTCGACCCAAATGGGTGGACCCCGGGGTGGCTACACCTTC.